The sequence of this T cell receptor (beta chain) was determined in a study of post-analysis software for immune sequencing data. On this clonotype: The antigen remains unidentified.

Researchers reported that TCR beta cDNA libraries carried unique molecular identifiers. About 500,000 cDNA molecules were obtained from roughly 0.93 to 9.6 million T cells. TCRdb used MiXCR to reprocess the PCR reads, holding one entry per CDR3 protein. The sample contains about 200,000 distinct CDR3 sequences, over 25% of which appear only once. The CDR3 covers 15 residues. The V gene lost 1 base and the J gene lost 6 bases, with 13 bases spanning the gap. Broader study findings: Samples made in the same batch grouped tightly together by F measure. Controls significantly exceeded multiple sclerosis patients in normalized Chao1 diversity. About five TRBV segments were more frequent in patients than controls; TRBV5-6, TRBV5-1 and TRBV20-1 belonged to this group.

The TCR was taken from a girl between 2 and 17 years old with multiple sclerosis. This rearrangement joins TRBV12-3 or TRBV12-4 to TRBJ1-5; D might be TRBD1 (5 bases). The sample taken for sequencing was blood. CDR3 bases: TGTGCCAGCAGTTTAGGACGGGGGATGGGTCAGCCCCAGCATTTT. Its protein is CASSLGRGMGQPQHF.